A selection of T cell receptor beta chains follows, all from one sample in a study of cytomegalovirus exposure and HLA in healthy donors. Using immunoSEQ multiplex PCR, the repertoire was profiled, and TCRdb retains in-frame clones only, with some absent. The sample totals roughly 62,000 clones. Material for sequencing was PBMCs. The receptor source for this set is a woman aged 18 to 35 in good health and CMV-seronegative. CDR3s include the opening cysteine and the closing phenylalanine or tryptophan. D genes are given only for firm matches.

TRBJ2-2,-,17,TRBV7-8,CASSTRLSGTFTGELFF,TGTGCCAGCAGCACCAGACTCTCCGGGACTTTCACCGGGGAGCTGTTTTTT
TRBJ1-5,-,15,TRBV5-1,CASSLAGGGDQPQHF,TGCGCCAGCAGCTTGGCGGGCGGGGGAGATCAGCCCCAGCATTTT
TRBJ1-2,-,13,TRBV6-1,CASSEGPNLGYTF,TGTGCCAGCAGTGAAGGGCCGAATCTTGGCTACACCTTC
TRBJ2-2,TRBD2,17,TRBV25-1,CASSLYSGSGGPGELFF,TGTGCCAGCAGCTTATATTCGGGTAGCGGGGGACCCGGGGAGCTGTTTTTT
TRBJ2-7,TRBD1,13,TRBV29-1,CSVEVAGGGEQYF,TGCAGCGTTGAAGTCGCAGGGGGTGGAGAGCAGTACTTC
TRBJ1-2,-,17,TRBV18,CASSPRQSLSENYGYTF,TGTGCCAGCTCACCTCGCCAGAGCCTAAGCGAAAACTATGGCTACACCTTC
TRBJ1-1,-,18,TRBV12-5,CASGLSFEDPRMNTEAFF,TGTGCTAGTGGTTTGTCCTTCGAGGATCCCCGAATGAACACTGAAGCTTTCTTT
TRBJ2-1,-,14,TRBV27,CASSLPDRYNEQFF,TGTGCCAGCAGTCTCCCTGACAGATACAATGAGCAGTTCTTC
TRBJ1-3,-,15,TRBV4-1,CASSQIERGGNTIYF,TGCGCCAGCAGCCAAATAGAAAGGGGAGGAAACACCATATATTTT
TRBJ2-5,-,15,TRBV15,CATSRDRVSQETQYF,TGTGCCACCAGCAGAGATCGTGTCAGCCAAGAGACCCAGTACTTC
TRBJ1-1,-,14,TRBV19,CASRLRGRDTEAFF,TGTGCCAGTAGGCTTCGGGGGAGGGACACTGAAGCTTTCTTT
TRBJ2-7,-,14,TRBV11-3,CASSRERGAYEQYF,TGTGCCAGCAGCCGGGAGAGGGGAGCCTACGAGCAGTACTTC
TRBJ2-1,TRBD1,13,TRBV6-5,CASSYVHRGEQFF,TGTGCCAGCAGTTACGTCCACAGGGGCGAGCAGTTCTTC
TRBJ1-1,-,16,TRBV7-9,CASSQGTSQWDTEDFF,TGTGCCAGCAGCCAAGGGACCTCTCAGTGGGACACTGAAGATTTCTTT
TRBJ2-5,TRBD1,15,TRBV6-5,CASSSGTGVGETQYF,TGTGCCAGCAGCTCCGGGACAGGGGTAGGGGAGACCCAGTACTTC
TRBJ2-3,TRBD2,15,TRBV6-1,CASSETSGGADTQYF,TGTGCCAGCAGTGAGACTAGCGGGGGGGCAGATACGCAGTATTTT
TRBJ1-1,TRBD1,15,TRBV29-1,CSVDQGGSMNTEAFF,TGCAGCGTTGACCAGGGGGGTTCAATGAACACTGAAGCTTTCTTT
TRBJ2-7,-,14,TRBV5-1,CASSLGREAYEQYF,TGCGCCAGCAGCTTGGGACGCGAGGCCTACGAGCAGTACTTC
TRBJ1-2,TRBD1,15,TRBV28,CASSLSDRGFYGYTF,TGTGCCAGCAGTTTAAGTGACAGGGGATTCTATGGCTACACCTTC
TRBJ2-5,TRBD2,16,TRBV6-6,CASSRPYSGTLREQYF,TGTGCCAGCAGCCGCCCGTACAGCGGGACCCTACGGGAGCAGTACTTC
TRBJ2-5,TRBD2,14,TRBV9,CASSIGGYQETQYF,TGTGCCAGCAGCATCGGGGGGTACCAAGAGACCCAGTACTTC
TRBJ1-5,-,15,TRBV4-1,CASSQASGGEQPQHF,TGCGCCAGCAGCCAAGCTTCTGGCGGAGAACAGCCCCAGCATTTT
TRBJ2-5,-,12,TRBV7-9,CASSLVGETQYF,TGTGCCAGCAGCTTAGTCGGGGAGACCCAGTACTTC
TRBJ2-7,TRBD2,15,TRBV4-2,CASSHQRGSAYEQYF,TGTGCCAGCAGCCACCAGCGGGGGAGCGCCTACGAGCAGTACTTC
TRBJ2-3,TRBD2,14,TRBV19,CASKREIGTDTQYF,TGTGCCAGTAAGCGGGAGATTGGGACAGATACGCAGTATTTT
TRBJ1-6,-,17,TRBV5-4,CASSSTLQGSGNSPLHF,TGTGCCAGCAGCTCAACACTACAGGGTTCGGGTAATTCACCCCTCCACTTT
TRBJ2-7,-,11,TRBV6-1,CASSPNYEQYF,TGTGCCAGCAGTCCAAACTACGAGCAGTACTTC
TRBJ2-5,TRBD2,13,TRBV18,CASSYTSGETQYF,TGTGCCAGCTCATATACTAGCGGGGAGACCCAGTACTTC
TRBJ2-7,TRBD2,16,TRBV7-8,CASSLVAAGGLYEQYF,TGTGCCAGCAGCTTAGTAGCGGCGGGGGGGCTTTACGAGCAGTACTTC
TRBJ1-2,TRBD1,13,TRBV6-5,CASRTTGGYGYTF,TGTGCCAGCAGGACGACAGGGGGCTATGGCTACACCTTC
TRBJ1-1,-,16,TRBV15,CATSREVGGRSTEAFF,TGTGCCACCAGCAGAGAAGTTGGGGGCAGGAGCACTGAAGCTTTCTTT
TRBJ1-5,TRBD1,15,TRBV5-8,CASSLMDREYQPQHF,TGTGCCAGCAGCTTGATGGACAGGGAGTATCAGCCCCAGCATTTT